The 31 T cell receptor beta chains presented below share a single source sample, sequenced in a study of blood T cell repertoires in COVID-19. Sequenced by immunoSEQ multiplex PCR; TCRdb stores in-frame clones only, minus some. Altogether approximately 85,000 clones are present, 85% to 90% being singletons, with the ten largest covering 3.5% to 5%. The specimen sequenced was peripheral blood. All receptors come from a woman older than 75 with active or convalescent COVID-19.

The rearrangement joins TRBV18 to TRBJ1-3; tentatively, D is TRBD1 (5 bases). V was pared by 6 bases and J by 1 base, with 13 bases between. The CDR3 is 15 amino acids. Germline V lookup: CDR1 KGHSH, CDR2 LQKENI. In DNA form, the CDR3 reads TGTGCCAGCTCGACACAGGCCTCATCTGGAAACACCATATATTTT. Translating it yields CASSTQASSGNTIYF.

The CDR3 nucleotides are TGTGCCATCAGTATGGACACCTCCTACGAGCAGTACTTC. It codes for CAISMDTSYEQYF. The rearrangement uses TRBV10-3 and TRBJ2-7; possible D gene TRBD1, 5 bases. In germline, CDR1 is ENHRY, CDR2 SYGVKD. The length of the CDR3 is 13 residues. V lost 5 bases and J lost 0, with 8 bases in between.

This chain connects TRBV28 to TRBJ2-5; D is uncertain. Germline loops: CDR1 MDHEN, CDR2 SYDVKM. V was clipped by 4 bases and J by 2 bases, with 5 bases between them. CDR3 size: 12 residues. The CDR3 loop reads CASSSVQETQYF. CDR3 sequence (DNA): TGTGCCAGCAGTTCCGTACAAGAGACCCAGTACTTC.

The chain joins TRBV6-4 to TRBJ1-1; weak D call: TRBD1 (5 bases). The CDR3 loop spans 13 amino acids. Trimming took 6 bases from V and 1 from J, leaving 9 bases between them. Germline CDR1 MRHNA, CDR2 SNTAGT. The chain's CDR3 is CASSLRENTEAFF. For the CDR3, the DNA is TGTGCCAGCAGCCTCAGGGAGAACACTGAAGCTTTCTTT.

This clone was seen more than once but under ten times. The chain has TRBV19 and TRBJ1-3; a weak D match, TRBD1 (6 bases). Trimming removed 10 bases at V and 1 base at J, with 11 bases between. The germline gives CDR1 LNHDA, CDR2 SQIVND (reference sequence). CDR3 length equals 13 residues. CDR3 residues: CATQGNSGNTIYF. The DNA for the CDR3 is TGTGCCACTCAGGGGAATTCTGGAAACACCATATATTTT.

This clone was seen only once. The chain carries TRBV28 and TRBJ1-1; 7 bases line up with TRBD1. The CDR3 extends over 14 amino acids. Germline lookup yields CDR1 MDHEN and CDR2 SYDVKM. V shed 7 bases, J shed 1 base, and the junction held 6 bases outside the gene matches. The CDR3 loop reads CASTGTVENTEAFF. CDR3 DNA sequence: TGTGCCAGCACCGGGACAGTAGAGAACACTGAAGCTTTCTTT.

This chain uses TRBV6-5 with TRBJ2-7; no clear D. This CDR3 spans 11 amino acids. Germline values: CDR1 MNHEY, CDR2 SVGAGI. The V and J ends lost 2 bases and 7 bases respectively, with 6 bases between them. CDR3 sequence: CASSYAREQYF. For the CDR3, the DNA is TGTGCCAGCAGTTACGCCCGGGAGCAGTACTTC.

This chain uses TRBV18 with TRBJ2-2; perhaps TRBD2 as D (7 bases). The V gene's germline CDR1 is KGHSH and CDR2 LQKENI. The CDR3 covers 16 residues. Trimming took 4 bases from V and 4 from J, leaving 16 bases between them. CDR3 in amino acids: CASSLIAGAVTGELFF. DNA for the CDR3: TGTGCCAGCTCACTGATCGCGGGGGCGGTCACCGGGGAGCTGTTTTTT.

This sequence joins TRBV4-1 and TRBJ2-5; 8 nucleotides line up with TRBD1. This CDR3 has 14 amino acids. J lost 2 bases, V lost 4 bases, and 3 bases had no gene match. Germline loops: CDR1 MGHRA, CDR2 YSYEKL. The DNA of the CDR3 is TGCGCCAGCAGCCTCGGACAGGGACAAGAGACCCAGTACTTC. Translation: CASSLGQGQETQYF.

V usage is TRBV7-6 and J usage is TRBJ2-3, with 9 bases that match TRBD2. The V gene end was trimmed by 4 bases and the J gene end by 0 bases; junction bases not matched to a gene: 8. Per the germline V gene, CDR1 is SGHVS and CDR2 is FNYEAQ. The CDR3 has 17 amino acids. The CDR3 reads CASSSLTSGGSTDTQYF. The CDR3 DNA sequence: TGTGCCAGCAGCTCCCTGACTAGCGGAGGAAGCACAGATACGCAGTATTTT.

V usage is TRBV24-1 and J usage is TRBJ2-1; 8 bases are a match to TRBD2. The J segment lost 7 bases and the V segment lost 4 bases, leaving 11 bases of the junction unmatched. Germline V lookup: CDR1 KGHDR, CDR2 SFDVKD. The length of the CDR3 is 16 residues. The CDR3 region is CATSDRSGIRLNEQFF. The DNA of the CDR3 is TGTGCCACCAGTGACCGTAGCGGGATAAGATTGAATGAGCAGTTCTTC.

The chain employs TRBV7-2 and TRBJ2-5; TRBD1 aligns across 7 bases. CDR3 length: 15 amino acids. Germline V gene sequence: CDR1 SGHTA, CDR2 FQGNSA. Germline trimming cut 2 bases from V and 2 bases from J; bases unmatched to any gene: 5. The CDR3 protein is CASSLSAGGQETQYF. Written as DNA, the CDR3 is TGTGCCAGCAGCTTATCGGCAGGGGGACAAGAGACCCAGTACTTC.

The chain joins TRBV19 to TRBJ1-4, with no clear D. The V and J ends lost 3 bases and 0 bases respectively, with 8 bases between them. Germline CDR1 is LNHDA and CDR2 is SQIVND (reference sequence). This CDR3 spans 15 amino acids. The CDR3: CASSILASTNEKLFF. DNA of the CDR3: TGTGCCAGTAGTATCCTGGCCTCAACTAATGAAAAACTGTTTTTT. The variable domain in full, with the rest retrieved from reference TRBV19 and TRBJ1-4, is DGGITQSPKYLFRKEGQNVTLSCEQNLNHDAMYWYRQDPGQGLRLIYYSQIVNDFQKGDIAEGYSVSREKKESFPLTVTSAQKNPTAFYLCASSILASTNEKLFFGSGTQLSVL.

The genes are TRBV7-2 and TRBJ2-3, with D maybe TRBD1 (6 bases). The germline gives CDR1 SGHTA, CDR2 FQGNSA. Trimming took off 5 bases at V and 3 bases at J, with 18 bases between the two ends. The CDR3 covers 16 residues. This CDR3 is CASSPPTGHRTDTQYF. In DNA form, the CDR3 reads TGTGCCAGCAGCCCCCCCACGGGACACCGTACAGATACGCAGTATTTT.

The V gene is TRBV7-8, the J gene TRBJ2-2; D call uncertain. Deletions cut 6 bases from V and 7 bases from J, with 18 bases between. The CDR3 consists of 15 residues. Germline V gene data show CDR1 as SGHVS and CDR2 as FQNEAQ. CDR3 sequence (DNA): TGTGCCAGCAGGCCCCCTACTACGCTCGGCGGGGAGCTGTTTTTT. Its protein is CASRPPTTLGGELFF.

The chain is built from TRBV2 and TRBJ2-1, with 7 bases lining up with TRBD2. This CDR3 is 16 amino acids long. V trimming: 3 bases; J trimming: 7 bases; junction bases outside the gene matches: 12. Looked up from germline, CDR1 is SNHLY and CDR2 is FYNNEI. The CDR3 DNA reads as TGTGCCAGCAGTGAGAGGGGAGGGAGTAAAAGGAATGAGCAGTTCTTC. As protein: CASSERGGSKRNEQFF.

This clone showed up just once. The J gene is TRBJ1-4, the V gene TRBV29-1, with D possibly matching TRBD1 (6 bases). The V end was cut by 0 bases, the J end by 4 bases, with 9 bases between. CDR1 and CDR2 from the germline V gene are SQVTM and ANQGSEA. This CDR3 has 14 amino acids. In nucleotides, the CDR3 is TGCAGCGTTGAAGACCCACAGGGTAATGAAAAACTGTTTTTT. Residues: CSVEDPQGNEKLFF.

The chain uses TRBV28 and TRBJ2-1, with unresolved D. CDR1 and CDR2 (germline): MDHEN, SYDVKM. The CDR3 covers 13 residues. Trimming took 7 bases from V and 11 from J, leaving 18 bases between them. This CDR3 is CASTLGPSPKQFF. The CDR3 region has the DNA TGTGCCAGCACCCTTGGGCCGAGCCCAAAGCAGTTCTTC.

CDR3 coding DNA: TGTGCCAGCAGCGGGACAGGGGGCAGGTCTGAAGCTTTCTTT. Amino acid sequence: CASSGTGGRSEAFF. The V gene is TRBV9, the J gene TRBJ1-1, with TRBD1 identical over 11 bases. In germline, CDR1 is SGDLS, CDR2 YYNGEE. This CDR3 comprises 14 residues. V trimming: 3 bases; J trimming: 6 bases; junction bases outside the gene matches: 4.

This clone is a singleton in its sample. The rearrangement joins TRBV12-1 to TRBJ2-1; no DNA check was done on the table's D call, TRBD1. TRBV12-1 is shown as a pseudogene. CDR3 length: 18 amino acids. CDR3 sequence: CASSLGDTASGPYNEQFF. As DNA, the CDR3 is TGTGCCAGCAGCTTGGGCGATACAGCTTCCGGTCCTTACAATGAGCAGTTCTTC.

This rearrangement joins TRBV19 to TRBJ2-1, with TRBD2 identical over 7 bases. Trimming at V came to 2 bases and at J to 8 bases, leaving 6 bases not matched to a gene. The germline gives CDR1 LNHDA, CDR2 SQIVND (reference sequence). The CDR3 covers 14 residues. This CDR3 is CASSIQGGIHEQFF. In nucleotides, the CDR3 is TGTGCCAGTAGTATACAGGGAGGGATCCATGAGCAGTTCTTC.

This chain uses TRBV7-9 with TRBJ2-7; TRBD2 matches at 12 bases. Germline V gene lookup returns CDR1 SEHNR and CDR2 FQNEAQ (reference sequence). Losses at the gene ends were 1 base for V and 5 bases for J; bases not matched to a gene: 3. The CDR3 is made up of 15 amino acids. In DNA, the CDR3 is TGTGCCAGCAGCTTAGGACTAGCGGGAGAGAACGAGCAGTACTTC. It yields the protein CASSLGLAGENEQYF. The full variable domain, completed using reference TRBV7-9 and TRBJ2-7, is DTGVSQNPRHKITKRGQNVTFRCDPISEHNRLYWYRQTLGQGPEFLTYFQNEAQLEKSRLLSDRFSAERPKGSFSTLEIQRTEQGDSAMYLCASSLGLAGENEQYFGPGTRLTVT.

The chain links TRBV28 to TRBJ2-3; 9 nucleotides align to TRBD1. Looked up from germline, CDR1 is MDHEN and CDR2 is SYDVKM. The CDR3 is 15 amino acids. With V trimmed by 2 bases and J by 3 bases, 3 bases remained unmatched. The DNA of the CDR3 is TGTGCCAGCAGTTTAAGACAGGGGGGGACAGATACGCAGTATTTT. Its translation is CASSLRQGGTDTQYF.

This chain joins TRBV28 and TRBJ2-7; D gene ambiguous. The germline V and J ends were trimmed by 7 bases and 6 bases, with 16 bases remaining between them. The germline V gene has CDR1 MDHEN and CDR2 SYDVKM. This CDR3 has 13 residues. CDR3 in amino acids: CASTQPQVSEQYF. As DNA, the CDR3 is TGTGCCAGCACCCAACCCCAAGTTAGCGAGCAGTACTTC.

CDR3: CASSFLAGAPSTDTQYF. The CDR3 coding sequence is TGCGCCAGCAGCTTCCTAGCGGGAGCCCCTAGCACAGATACGCAGTATTTT. J is TRBJ2-3 and V is TRBV5-1, with TRBD2 matching 10 bases. CDR3 length: 17 residues. V lost 2 bases to trimming and J lost 0 bases; unmatched junction nucleotides: 6. Per the germline V gene, CDR1 is SGHRS and CDR2 is YFSETQ.

CDR3 DNA: TGTGCCAGCAGCCAGGGGACTAGGCGAACCCCGAACAATGAGCAGTTCTTC. Translated: CASSQGTRRTPNNEQFF. J is TRBJ2-1 and V is TRBV7-2, with 8 bases identical to TRBD2. This CDR3 has 17 amino acids. Looked up from germline, CDR1 is SGHTA and CDR2 is FQGNSA. V was pared by 5 bases and J by 5 bases, with 14 bases of the junction left unmatched.

The chain combines TRBV4-2 with TRBJ1-2; unclear D gene. CDR1 and CDR2 from the germline V gene are LGHNA and YNFKEQ. V lost 0 bases and J lost 0, with 8 bases in between. The CDR3 sequence is 15 residues long. CDR3 sequence: CASSQEAPANYGYTF. CDR3 coding DNA: TGTGCCAGCAGCCAAGAGGCACCTGCTAACTATGGCTACACCTTC.

The rearrangement links TRBV4-2 to TRBJ2-3; TRBD1 matches at 10 bases. Per the germline V gene, CDR1 is LGHNA and CDR2 is YNFKEQ. V lost 4 bases, J lost 4 bases, and 5 bases stayed unmatched. The CDR3 is made up of 15 amino acids. The CDR3 reads CASSPVGQGPDTQYF. The CDR3 bases are TGTGCCAGCAGCCCCGTGGGACAGGGGCCAGATACGCAGTATTTT.

This chain joins TRBV6-5 and TRBJ2-4, with 8 bases aligning to TRBD1. With 6 bases clipped from V and 7 bases from J, the junction kept 11 bases outside the gene matches. This CDR3 region has 15 residues. Germline loops: CDR1 MNHEY, CDR2 SVGAGI. CDR3 bases: TGTGCCAGCAGACCTACAGGGGGGAGAAGGAACATTCAGTACTTC. This gives the protein CASRPTGGRRNIQYF.

The chain carries TRBV5-4 and TRBJ2-7, with TRBD2 identical over 7 bases. CDR1 is SGHNT and CDR2 is YYREEE in the germline V gene (reference sequence). V dropped 3 bases and J dropped 6; count of bases not matched to a gene: 6. The CDR3 covers 13 residues. CDR3 DNA sequence: TGTGCCAGCAGCTCGGAACTAGCGTTCGAGCAGTACTTC. It specifies CASSSELAFEQYF.

The rearrangement joins TRBV2 to TRBJ1-3; possibly TRBD1 for D (5 bases). The CDR3 is 14 residues long. Germline V CDR1 and CDR2: SNHLY, FYNNEI. The V gene lost 6 bases and the J gene lost 6 bases, with 15 bases spanning the gap. This CDR3 is CASRRQQVANTIYF. Written as DNA, the CDR3 is TGTGCCAGCAGACGTCAACAGGTGGCAAACACCATATATTTT.